This T cell receptor (beta chain) was sequenced during a study of T cell responses to AZD1222 COVID-19 vaccine. Study-wide points: Of the AZD1222 recipients, only five to seven were seropositive at baseline.

Generated by immunoSEQ multiplex PCR, the TCRdb table keeps only in-frame clones and is missing some. The data contain under 35,000 clones, approximately 86% of them singletons. The CDR3 is made up of 13 amino acids. Trimming removed 5 bases from V and 5 bases from J, with 11 bases in between. Concerning this clone: Its antigen remains unidentified.

The genes are TRBV12-3 or TRBV12-4 and TRBJ2-3; weak D call: TRBD2 (5 bases). The specimen was peripheral blood, collected on day 0 of AZD1222 vaccination. This TCR derives from an adult in good health. The CDR3 is CASSHGVVDTQYF. Written as DNA, the CDR3 is TGTGCCAGCAGTCACGGGGTAGTAGATACGCAGTATTTT.